One sample yielded the 3 T cell receptor beta chains listed below, sequenced in a study of beta chain features in type 1 diabetes. Expressed TCRB transcripts got sequenced, as all isolated RNA was reverse transcribed. Here immunoSEQ multiplex PCR was the method, and the copy in TCRdb shows in-frame clones only, minus some. The sample holds roughly 400,000 clones; about 15% are singletons and the top ten take approximately 0.038%. Sequencing was carried out using naive CD4+ T cells from blood. The receptors derive from a man younger than 40 in good health.

This clone turned up a few times. The chain employs TRBV15 and TRBJ2-1; TRBD2 aligns across 8 bases. V lost 3 bases to trimming and J lost 4 bases; unmatched junction nucleotides: 5. The CDR3 is made up of 15 amino acids. Germline V gene lookup returns CDR1 LNHNV and CDR2 YYDKDF (reference sequence). CDR3 DNA sequence: TGTGCCACCAGCAGTTGGGCTAGCGGGTACAATGAGCAGTTCTTC. This sequence encodes CATSSWASGYNEQFF.

This clone has more than one count but fewer than ten. The rearrangement uses TRBV5-6 and TRBJ2-1; D gene ambiguous. The V and J ends lost 4 bases and 0 bases respectively, with 11 bases between them. Looked up from germline, CDR1 is SGHDT and CDR2 is YYEEEE. The length of the CDR3 is 15 residues. The CDR3 DNA follows: TGTGCCAGCAGCGCAGACCGCCGCTCCTACAATGAGCAGTTCTTC. Amino acids: CASSADRRSYNEQFF. The full variable domain, in which reference TRBV5-6 and TRBJ2-1 provide the parts outside the CDR3, is DAGVTQSPTHLIKTRGQQVTLRCSPKSGHDTVSWYQQALGQGPQFIFQYYEEEERQRGNFPDRFSGHQFPNYSSELNVNALLLGDSALYLCASSADRRSYNEQFFGPGTRLTVL.

This clone has at least ten counts. The genes are TRBV15 and TRBJ2-6; no definite D call. V lost 1 base and J 1 base, leaving 5 bases between the germline ends. CDR1 is LNHNV and CDR2 is YYDKDF in the germline V gene (reference sequence). The length of the CDR3 is 15 residues. In DNA form, the CDR3 reads TGTGCCACCAGCAGAGTGTTATCTGGGGCCAACGTCCTGACTTTC. Translation gives CATSRVLSGANVLTF.